This T cell receptor beta chain is drawn from a study of cytomegalovirus exposure and HLA in healthy donors. CDR1 and CDR2 from the germline V gene are MDHEN and SYDVKM. V shed 2 bases and J shed 4 bases, with 18 bases lying between them. The CDR3 is made up of 17 amino acids. PCR used 60 Vbeta primers and 13 Jbeta primers. TCRdb's copy holds only in-frame clones and misses some; the assay was immunoSEQ multiplex PCR. The table has 95,000 to 100,000 clones, 76% seen once; the top ten hold 1.5% to 2%. The sample consisted of PBMCs. This sequence was found in a man aged 40-49 years in good health and CMV-seronegative. This sequence joins TRBV28 and TRBJ1-5; no clear D. The CDR3 sequence is CASSLGRFWAANQPQHF. CDR3 coding DNA: TGTGCCAGCAGTTTAGGTCGATTCTGGGCCGCGAATCAGCCCCAGCATTTT.